This TCR beta chain was profiled in a study of immune cell composition in non-small cell lung cancer. Study-wide context: Lung adenocarcinoma or squamous carcinoma made up most tumours.

Regarding this clone: The antigen remains undetermined.

Clones were read by immunoSEQ multiplex PCR, and TCRdb kept only the in-frame ones, dropping some. In the table there are about 9,100 clones, around 68% of which are singletons. Template was genomic DNA from frozen, unsorted single-cell suspensions. Broader study findings: Tumour-reactive clones were not shown to match dominant in vivo tumour clones.

The CDR3 totals 15 residues. V was cut by 2 bases and J by 2 bases, with 10 bases left in between. Germline V gene lookup returns CDR1 SGHTA and CDR2 FQGNSA. This receptor was taken from a human donor with non-small cell lung cancer. The V call is TRBV7-2, the J call TRBJ1-3; no clear D gene. The sample was lung tumor tissue. Here the CDR3 reads CASSLSAGPGNTIYF. The CDR3 coding sequence is TGTGCCAGCAGCTTATCGGCGGGTCCTGGAAACACCATATATTTT. Variable domain in full (rest from reference TRBV7-2 and TRBJ1-3): GAGVSQSPSNKVTEKGKDVELRCDPISGHTALYWYRQSLGQGLEFLIYFQGNSAPDKSGLPSDRFSAERTGGSVSTLTIQRTQQEDSAVYLCASSLSAGPGNTIYFGEGSWLTVV.